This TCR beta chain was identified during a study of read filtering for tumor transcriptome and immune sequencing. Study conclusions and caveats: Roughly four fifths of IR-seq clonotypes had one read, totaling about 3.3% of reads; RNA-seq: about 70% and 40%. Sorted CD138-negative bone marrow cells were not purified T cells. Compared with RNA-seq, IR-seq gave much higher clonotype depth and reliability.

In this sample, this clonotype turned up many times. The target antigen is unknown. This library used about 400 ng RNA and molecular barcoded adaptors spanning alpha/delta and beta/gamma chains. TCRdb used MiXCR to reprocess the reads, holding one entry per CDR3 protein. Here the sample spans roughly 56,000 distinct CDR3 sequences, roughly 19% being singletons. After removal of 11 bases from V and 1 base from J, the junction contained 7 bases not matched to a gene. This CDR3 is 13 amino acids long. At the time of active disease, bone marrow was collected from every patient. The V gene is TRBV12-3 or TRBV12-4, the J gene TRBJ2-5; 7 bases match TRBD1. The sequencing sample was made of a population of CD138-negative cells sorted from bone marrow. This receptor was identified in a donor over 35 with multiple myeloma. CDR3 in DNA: TGTGCCGTATCCCGGGACAGCCAAGAGACCCAGTACTTC. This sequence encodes CAVSRDSQETQYF.